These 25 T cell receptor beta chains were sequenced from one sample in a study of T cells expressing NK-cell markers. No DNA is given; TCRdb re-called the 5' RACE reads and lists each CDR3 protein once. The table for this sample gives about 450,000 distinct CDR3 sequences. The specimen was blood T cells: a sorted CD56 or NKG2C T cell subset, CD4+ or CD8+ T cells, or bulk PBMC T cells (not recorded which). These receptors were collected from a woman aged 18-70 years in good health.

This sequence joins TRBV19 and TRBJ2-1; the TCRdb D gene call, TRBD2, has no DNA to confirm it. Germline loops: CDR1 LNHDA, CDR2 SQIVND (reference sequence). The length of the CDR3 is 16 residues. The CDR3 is CASSLAGGPRRNEQFF.

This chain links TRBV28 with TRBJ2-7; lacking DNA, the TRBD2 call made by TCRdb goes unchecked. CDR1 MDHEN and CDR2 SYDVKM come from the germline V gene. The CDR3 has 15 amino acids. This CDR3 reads CASSLGGVVSYEQYF. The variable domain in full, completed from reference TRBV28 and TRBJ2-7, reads DVKVTQSSRYLVKRTGEKVFLECVQDMDHENMFWYRQDPGLGLRLIYFSYDVKMKEKGDIPEGYSVSREKKERFSLILESASTNQTSMYLCASSLGGVVSYEQYFGPGTRLTVT.

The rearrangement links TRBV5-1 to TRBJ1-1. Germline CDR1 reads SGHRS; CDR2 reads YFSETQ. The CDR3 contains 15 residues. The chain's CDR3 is CASSLAAGLNTEAFF.

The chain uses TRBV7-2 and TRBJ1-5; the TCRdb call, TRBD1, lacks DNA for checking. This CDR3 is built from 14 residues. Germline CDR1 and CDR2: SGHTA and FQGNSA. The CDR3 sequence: CASSLMGGDQPQHF.

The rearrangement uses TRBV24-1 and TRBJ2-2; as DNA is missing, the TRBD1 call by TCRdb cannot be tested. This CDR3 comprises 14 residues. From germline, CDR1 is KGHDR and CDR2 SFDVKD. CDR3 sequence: CATSDWGQTGELFF.

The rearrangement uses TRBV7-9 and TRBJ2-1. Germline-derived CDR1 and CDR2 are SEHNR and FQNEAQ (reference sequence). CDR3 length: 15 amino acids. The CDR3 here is CASSLVERTSNEQFF.

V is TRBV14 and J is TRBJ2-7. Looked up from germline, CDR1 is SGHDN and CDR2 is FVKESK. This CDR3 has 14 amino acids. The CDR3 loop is CASSQDRADYEQYF.

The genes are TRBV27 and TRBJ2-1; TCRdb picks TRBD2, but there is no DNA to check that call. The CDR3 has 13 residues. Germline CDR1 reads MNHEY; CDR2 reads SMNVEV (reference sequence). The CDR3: CASRPSGINEQFF.

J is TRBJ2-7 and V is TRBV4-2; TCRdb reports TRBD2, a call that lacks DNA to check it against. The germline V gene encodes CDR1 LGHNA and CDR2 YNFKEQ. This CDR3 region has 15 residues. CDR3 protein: CASSQGTGPTYEQYF.

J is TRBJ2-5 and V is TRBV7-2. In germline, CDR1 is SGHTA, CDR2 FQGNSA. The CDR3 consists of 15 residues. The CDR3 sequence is CASSLGAASQETQYF.

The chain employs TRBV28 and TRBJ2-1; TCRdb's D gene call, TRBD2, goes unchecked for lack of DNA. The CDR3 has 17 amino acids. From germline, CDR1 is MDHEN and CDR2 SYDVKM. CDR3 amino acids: CASSTRSGGWDYNEQFF.

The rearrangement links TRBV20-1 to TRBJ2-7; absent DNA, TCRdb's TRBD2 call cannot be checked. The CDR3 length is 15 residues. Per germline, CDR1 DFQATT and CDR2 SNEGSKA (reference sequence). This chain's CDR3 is CSASASSRGTYEQYF.

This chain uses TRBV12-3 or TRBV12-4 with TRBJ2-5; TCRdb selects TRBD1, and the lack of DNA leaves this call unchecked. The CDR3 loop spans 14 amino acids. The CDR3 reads CASSLRQGQETQYF.

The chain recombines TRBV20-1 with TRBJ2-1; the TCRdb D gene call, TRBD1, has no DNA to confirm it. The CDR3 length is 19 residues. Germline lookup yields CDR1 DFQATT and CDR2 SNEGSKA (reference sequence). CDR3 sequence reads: CSASLGTAHSQPFKNEQFF.

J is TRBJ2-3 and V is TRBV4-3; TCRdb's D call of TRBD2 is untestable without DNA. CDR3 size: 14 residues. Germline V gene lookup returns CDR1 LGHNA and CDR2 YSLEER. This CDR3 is CASSQRDSTDTQYF.

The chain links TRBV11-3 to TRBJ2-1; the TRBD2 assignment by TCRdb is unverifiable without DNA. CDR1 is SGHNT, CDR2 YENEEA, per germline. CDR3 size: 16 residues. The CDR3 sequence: CASSLTSLSSYNEQFF.

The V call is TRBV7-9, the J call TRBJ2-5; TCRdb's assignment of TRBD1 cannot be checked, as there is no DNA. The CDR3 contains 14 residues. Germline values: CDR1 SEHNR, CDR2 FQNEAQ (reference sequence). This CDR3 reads CASSLSRGRETQYF. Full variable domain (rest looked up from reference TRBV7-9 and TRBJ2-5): DTGVSQNPRHKITKRGQNVTFRCDPISEHNRLYWYRQTLGQGPEFLTYFQNEAQLEKSRLLSDRFSAERPKGSFSTLEIQRTEQGDSAMYLCASSLSRGRETQYFGPGTRLLVL.

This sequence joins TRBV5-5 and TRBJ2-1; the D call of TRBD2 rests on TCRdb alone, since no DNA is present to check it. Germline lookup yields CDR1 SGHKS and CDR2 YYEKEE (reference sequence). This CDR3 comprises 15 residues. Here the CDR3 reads CASSFSGGTYNEQFF.

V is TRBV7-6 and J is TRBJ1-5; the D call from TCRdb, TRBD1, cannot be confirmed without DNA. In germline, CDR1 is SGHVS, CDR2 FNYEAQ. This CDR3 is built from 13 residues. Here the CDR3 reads CASSQGDNQPQHF.

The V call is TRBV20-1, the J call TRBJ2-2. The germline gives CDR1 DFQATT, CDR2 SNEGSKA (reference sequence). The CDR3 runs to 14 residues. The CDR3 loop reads CSARESLNTGELFF.

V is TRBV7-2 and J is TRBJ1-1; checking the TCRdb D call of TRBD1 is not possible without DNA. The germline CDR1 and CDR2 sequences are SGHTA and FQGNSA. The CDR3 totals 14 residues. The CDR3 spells CASSYPTATTEAFF.

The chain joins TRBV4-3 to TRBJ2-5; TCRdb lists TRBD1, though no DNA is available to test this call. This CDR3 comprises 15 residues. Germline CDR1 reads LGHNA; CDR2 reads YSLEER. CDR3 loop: CASSQNTGNQETQYF.

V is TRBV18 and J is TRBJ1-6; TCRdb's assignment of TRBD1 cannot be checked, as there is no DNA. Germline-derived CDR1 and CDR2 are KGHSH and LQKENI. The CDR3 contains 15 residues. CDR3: CASSLEQGDNSPLHF.

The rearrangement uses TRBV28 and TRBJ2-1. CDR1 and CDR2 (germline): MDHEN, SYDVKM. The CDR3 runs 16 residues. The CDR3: CASSLGRGATYNEQFF.

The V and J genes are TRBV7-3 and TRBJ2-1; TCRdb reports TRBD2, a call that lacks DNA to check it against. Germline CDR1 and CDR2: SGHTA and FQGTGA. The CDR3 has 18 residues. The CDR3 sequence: CASSPTSGPPRSYNEQFF.